This TCR beta chain was recovered during a study of shared clonotypes between healthy human individuals. Study-wide findings and caveats: It was anticipated that sequencing depth would influence how many clonotypes donors shared. The researchers took only blood, and tissue repertoires probably look different.

Every donor, a Caucasian adult, lived in Nashville, Tennessee. CD4+ cells yielded CD45RA+ naive and CD45RA-negative memory subsets. As regards this clone: Its antigen is currently unknown.

Data came from immunoSEQ multiplex PCR; TCRdb stores just in-frame clones and leaves some out. The table lists about 1.1 million clones, about 80% of them singletons. This receptor was identified in a man between 18 and 35 years old in good health. Some clones in this sample may be carry-over from other donors' samples. Sequencing input: memory CD4+ T cells from PBMCs. Indicated subset: CD45RA-negative fraction.

CDR3 residues: CASSPPRTAYGYTF. CDR3 nucleotides: TGTGCCAGCAGCCCCCCTCGCACCGCTTATGGCTACACCTTC. This sequence joins TRBV7-2 and TRBJ1-2; D call uncertain. The CDR3 totals 14 residues. Trimming took 5 bases from V and 5 from J, leaving 15 bases between them. Germline V lookup: CDR1 SGHTA, CDR2 FQGNSA.